The entry below gives a single T cell receptor beta chain sequence along with its context. These data originate in a study of OX40 agonist ivuxolimab in advanced cancers. For the study at large: Participants averaged approximately 65 years of age (range about 23 to 90) and were roughly 80% male.

The protocol was immunoSEQ multiplex PCR, while the TCRdb copy is restricted to in-frame clones and leaves out a portion. The table lists about 46,000 clones, 89% of them singletons. This clonotype originated in an adult with an advanced solid tumor such as melanoma, head and neck, liver or kidney cancer. The specimen was CD4+ or CD8+ T cells sorted from blood, collected in a trial of the OX40 agonist ivuxolimab.

The DNA for the CDR3 is TGTGCCAGCAGCATCGCGGGAGGGCCAGGCACCGGGGAGCTGTTTTTT. Translating gives CASSIAGGPGTGELFF. V gene TRBV13 combines with J gene TRBJ2-2, with 9 positions matching TRBD2. Germline loops: CDR1 PRHDT, CDR2 FYEKMQ (reference sequence). There are 16 residues in the CDR3. V shed 5 bases, J shed 4 bases, and the junction held 8 bases outside the gene matches. The full variable domain, completed using reference TRBV13 and TRBJ2-2, is AAGVIQSPRHLIKEKRETATLKCYPIPRHDTVYWYQQGPGQDPQFLISFYEKMQSDKGSIPDRFSAQQFSDYHSELNMSSLELGDSALYFCASSIAGGPGTGELFFGEGSRLTVL.